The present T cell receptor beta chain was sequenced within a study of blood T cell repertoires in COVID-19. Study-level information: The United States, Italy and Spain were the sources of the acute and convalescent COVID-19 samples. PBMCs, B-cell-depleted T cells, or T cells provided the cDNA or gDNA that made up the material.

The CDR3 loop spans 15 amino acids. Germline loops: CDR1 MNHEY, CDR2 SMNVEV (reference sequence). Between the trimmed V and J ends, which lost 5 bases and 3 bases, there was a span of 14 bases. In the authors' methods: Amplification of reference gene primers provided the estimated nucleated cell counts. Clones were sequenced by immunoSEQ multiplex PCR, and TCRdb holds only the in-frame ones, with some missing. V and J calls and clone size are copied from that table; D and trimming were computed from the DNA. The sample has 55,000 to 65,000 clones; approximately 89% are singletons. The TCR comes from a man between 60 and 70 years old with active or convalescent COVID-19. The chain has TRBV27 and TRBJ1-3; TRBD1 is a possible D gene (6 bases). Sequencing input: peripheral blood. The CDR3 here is CASSPSQGSGNTIYF. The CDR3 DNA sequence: TGTGCCAGCAGTCCATCACAGGGTAGTGGAAACACCATATATTTT.